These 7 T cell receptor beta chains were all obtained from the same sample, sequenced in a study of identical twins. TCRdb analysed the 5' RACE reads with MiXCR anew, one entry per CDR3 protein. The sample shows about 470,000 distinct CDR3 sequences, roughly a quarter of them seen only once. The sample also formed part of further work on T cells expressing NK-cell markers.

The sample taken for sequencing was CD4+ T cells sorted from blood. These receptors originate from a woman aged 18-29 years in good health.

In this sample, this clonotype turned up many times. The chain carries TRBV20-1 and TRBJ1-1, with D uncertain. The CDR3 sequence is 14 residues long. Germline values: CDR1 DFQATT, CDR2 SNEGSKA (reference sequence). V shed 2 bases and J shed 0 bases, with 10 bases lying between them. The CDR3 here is CSARKPGMNTEAFF. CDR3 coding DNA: TGCAGTGCTAGAAAACCGGGGATGAACACTGAAGCTTTCTTT.

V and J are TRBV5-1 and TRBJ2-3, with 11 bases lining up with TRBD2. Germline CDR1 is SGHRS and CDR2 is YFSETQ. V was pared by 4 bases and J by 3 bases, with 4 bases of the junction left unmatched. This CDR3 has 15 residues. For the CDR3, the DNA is TGCGCCAGCAGCCTAGCGGGGGGAGATACAGATACGCAGTATTTT. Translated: CASSLAGGDTDTQYF. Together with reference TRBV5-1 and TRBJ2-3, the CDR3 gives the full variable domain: KAGVTQTPRYLIKTRGQQVTLSCSPISGHRSVSWYQQTPGQGLQFLFEYFSETQRNKGNFPGRFSGRQFSNSRSEMNVSTLELGDSALYLCASSLAGGDTDTQYFGPGTRLTVL.

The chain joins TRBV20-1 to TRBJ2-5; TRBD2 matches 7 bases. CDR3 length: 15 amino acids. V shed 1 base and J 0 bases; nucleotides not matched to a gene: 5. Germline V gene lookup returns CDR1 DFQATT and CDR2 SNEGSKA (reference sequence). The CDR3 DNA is TGCAGTGCTAGAGGTCTAGCGGAATACCAAGAGACCCAGTACTTC. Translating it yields CSARGLAEYQETQYF.

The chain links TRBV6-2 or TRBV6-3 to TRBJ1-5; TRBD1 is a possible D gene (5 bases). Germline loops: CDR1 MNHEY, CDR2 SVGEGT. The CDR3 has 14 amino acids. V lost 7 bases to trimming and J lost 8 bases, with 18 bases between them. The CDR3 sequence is CASNLQGGGEPQHF. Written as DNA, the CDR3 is TGTGCCAGCAACCTTCAGGGCGGCGGGGAGCCCCAGCATTTT.

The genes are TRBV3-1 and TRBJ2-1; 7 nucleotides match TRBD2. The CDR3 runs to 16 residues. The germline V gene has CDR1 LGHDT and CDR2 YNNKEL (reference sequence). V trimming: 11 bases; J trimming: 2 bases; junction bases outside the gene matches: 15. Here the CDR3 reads CASCQELAMTYNEQFF. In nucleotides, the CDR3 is TGTGCCTCCTGCCAAGAACTAGCGATGACCTACAATGAGCAGTTCTTC.

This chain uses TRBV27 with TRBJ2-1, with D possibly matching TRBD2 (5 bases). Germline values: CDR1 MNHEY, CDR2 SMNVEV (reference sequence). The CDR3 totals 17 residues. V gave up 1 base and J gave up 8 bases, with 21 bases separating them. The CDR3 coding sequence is TGTGCCAGCAGTTTATTAACCCTAGCCGATGTAGTCCATGAGCAGTTCTTC. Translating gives CASSLLTLADVVHEQFF.

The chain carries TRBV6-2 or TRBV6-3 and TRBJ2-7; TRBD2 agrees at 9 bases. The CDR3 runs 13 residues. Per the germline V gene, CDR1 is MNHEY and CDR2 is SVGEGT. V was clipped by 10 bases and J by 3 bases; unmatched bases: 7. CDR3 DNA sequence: TGTGCCACTGAGGGACTAGCAGACTACGAGCAGTACTTC. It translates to CATEGLADYEQYF.